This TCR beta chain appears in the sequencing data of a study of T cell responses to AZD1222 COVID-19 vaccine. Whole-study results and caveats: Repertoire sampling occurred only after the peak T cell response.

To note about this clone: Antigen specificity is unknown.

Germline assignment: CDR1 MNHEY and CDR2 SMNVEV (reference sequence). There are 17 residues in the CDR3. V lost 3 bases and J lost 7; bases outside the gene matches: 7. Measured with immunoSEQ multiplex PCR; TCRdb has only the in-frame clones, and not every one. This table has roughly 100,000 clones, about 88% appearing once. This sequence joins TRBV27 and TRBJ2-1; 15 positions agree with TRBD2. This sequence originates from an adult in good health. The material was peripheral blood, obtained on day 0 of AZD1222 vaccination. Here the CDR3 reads CASSFGTSGGTGNEQFF. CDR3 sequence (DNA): TGTGCCAGCAGTTTCGGGACTAGCGGGGGGACGGGGAATGAGCAGTTCTTC.